What follows are 21 T cell receptor beta chains derived from one specimen sequenced in a study of CD8 T cells in ankylosing spondylitis (dated 2017 in TCRdb). Broader findings and caveats from the paper: Blood from ankylosing spondylitis patients appeared to be characterized by a TCR beta motif composed of eight highly homologous amino acid variants.

The antigens of these receptors remain unknown. The library was generated by 5' RACE. Sequencing was performed on an Illumina HiSeq 2500. TCRdb took the public reads, trimmed them with fastp at Q25, ran MiXCR for clone calling and kept in-frame beta chains. Rows are unified per CDR3 protein, each entry keeping the most common DNA and genes. Here the sample has some 240,000 distinct CDR3 sequences; about 7% occur a single time. Approximately 15% of the sample is held by the ten biggest clonotypes. The sequenced sample consisted of blood, either unsorted or a sorted T cell fraction (not recorded which). These receptors were obtained from a male donor with ankylosing spondylitis.

This clonotype was counted between two and nine times. This chain uses TRBV10-1 with TRBJ2-1, with 11 bases aligning to TRBD2. CDR3 length: 15 residues. V dropped 3 bases and J dropped 5; count of bases not matched to a gene: 3. Germline V CDR1 and CDR2: WNHNN, SYGVQD (reference sequence). The CDR3 sequence: CASSDRLAGNNEQFF. The CDR3 bases are TGCGCCAGCAGTGACCGACTAGCGGGGAACAATGAGCAGTTCTTC.

This clonotype was counted ten times or more. The chain couples TRBV27 to TRBJ2-5, with D uncertain. Trimming removed 1 base from V and 4 bases from J, with 7 bases in between. Germline-derived CDR1 and CDR2 are MNHEY and SMNVEV (reference sequence). There are 13 residues in the CDR3. CDR3 sequence (DNA): TGTGCCAGCAGTTTATATTGGGGAGAGACCCAGTACTTC. As protein: CASSLYWGETQYF.

This clonotype has a count of ten or more. The rearrangement uses TRBV20-1 and TRBJ2-7; no clear D. CDR1 DFQATT and CDR2 SNEGSKA come from the germline V gene (reference sequence). V lost 0 bases, J lost 2 bases, and 11 bases lay in between. This CDR3 spans 14 amino acids. The CDR3 region has the DNA TGCAGTGCTAGAGATCAGAACAGACCCTACGAGCAGTACTTC. Its protein product is CSARDQNRPYEQYF.

This clonotype was seen many times. V and J are TRBV19 and TRBJ2-3, with 8 bases matching TRBD2. Germline CDR1 is LNHDA and CDR2 is SQIVND (reference sequence). Unmatched junction bases numbered 5, after V lost 8 bases and J lost 4 bases. CDR3 length: 13 amino acids. The CDR3 DNA is TGTGCCAGTGCCGGGACTAGTGCAGATACGCAGTATTTT. Translating gives CASAGTSADTQYF.

This clonotype was recorded at least ten times. The V gene is TRBV9, the J gene TRBJ1-2; D remains ambiguous. Per the germline V gene, CDR1 is SGDLS and CDR2 is YYNGEE. V dropped 4 bases and J dropped 5 bases, with 18 bases sitting between them. This CDR3 is built from 15 residues. The CDR3: CASSIRSGGVYGYTF. In DNA, the CDR3 is TGTGCCAGCAGCATCCGCTCGGGTGGCGTTTATGGCTACACCTTC.

Ten or more counts support this clonotype. The rearrangement uses TRBV20-1 and TRBJ2-2; 8 nucleotides match TRBD2. V trimming: 6 bases; J trimming: 6 bases; junction bases outside the gene matches: 9. The CDR3 totals 14 residues. In germline, CDR1 is DFQATT, CDR2 SNEGSKA (reference sequence). The chain's CDR3 is CSAASGRRAGELFF. The CDR3, as DNA: TGCAGTGCAGCGAGCGGGAGAAGGGCCGGGGAGCTGTTTTTT.

This clonotype was seen at least ten times. The chain employs TRBV7-8 and TRBJ2-1, with D unclear. Deletions cut 0 bases from V and 3 bases from J, with 12 bases between. Per the germline V gene, CDR1 is SGHVS and CDR2 is FQNEAQ. The CDR3 contains 16 residues. The CDR3: CASSLAGVALYNEQFF. For the CDR3, the DNA is TGTGCCAGCAGCTTAGCTGGGGTAGCCCTCTACAATGAGCAGTTCTTC.

This clonotype was detected ten times or more. The rearrangement uses TRBV4-3 and TRBJ2-2; 9 bases line up with TRBD1. The V segment lost 4 bases and the J segment 6 bases; nucleotides outside the gene matches: 6. Germline CDR1 and CDR2: LGHNA and YSLEER. The CDR3 loop spans 15 amino acids. Here the CDR3 reads CASSRGQGFAGELFF. In DNA form, the CDR3 reads TGCGCCAGCAGCCGGGGACAGGGATTTGCCGGGGAGCTGTTTTTT.

This clonotype was seen many times. The rearrangement links TRBV4-3 to TRBJ2-1; perhaps D is TRBD1 or TRBD2 (6 bases each). The CDR3 has 17 residues. Germline-derived CDR1 and CDR2 are LGHNA and YSLEER. V shed 1 base and J shed 6 bases, with 19 bases lying between them. This CDR3 reads CASSQGSGQGTGNEQFF. Here the CDR3 DNA reads TGCGCCAGCAGCCAAGGTAGCGGTCAGGGGACGGGCAATGAGCAGTTCTTC.

The chain couples TRBV20-1 to TRBJ2-1; D unresolved. The germline V gene encodes CDR1 DFQATT and CDR2 SNEGSKA (reference sequence). The CDR3 has 17 amino acids. V gave up 0 bases and J gave up 3 bases, with 18 bases separating them. This chain's CDR3 is CSARDPFRQDHYNEQFF. For the CDR3, the DNA is TGCAGTGCTAGAGATCCGTTTCGCCAGGATCACTACAATGAGCAGTTCTTC.

This sequence joins TRBV27 and TRBJ1-2; D is perhaps TRBD1 (5 bases). Trimming took 3 bases from V and 4 from J, leaving 12 bases between them. CDR1 is MNHEY, CDR2 SMNVEV, per germline (reference sequence). The CDR3 is made up of 14 amino acids. In nucleotides, the CDR3 is TGTGCCAGCAGTTTTGAGGGGATGGGCTATGGCTACACCTTC. This translates into CASSFEGMGYGYTF.

The sample holds many counts of this clonotype. The chain links TRBV9 to TRBJ2-5; D possibly matches TRBD1 or TRBD2 (6 bases each). The CDR3 is made up of 14 amino acids. Germline V gene sequence: CDR1 SGDLS, CDR2 YYNGEE. V was pared by 0 bases and J by 5 bases, with 11 bases between. The CDR3 DNA sequence: TGTGCCAGCAGCGTAGGACGGGGGCTGGAGACCCAGTACTTC. Translated, it gives CASSVGRGLETQYF.

There are many counts of this clonotype. The CDR3 sequence is CSVEGGGSYNEQFF. CDR3 in DNA: TGCAGCGTTGAAGGGGGGGGATCCTACAATGAGCAGTTCTTC. The genes are TRBV29-1 and TRBJ2-1; TRBD2 matches 7 bases. Germline CDR1 reads SQVTM; CDR2 reads ANQGSEA. This CDR3 region has 14 residues. The junction had 1 base not matched to a gene; V was cut back by 1 base and J by 1 base.

This clonotype was seen repeatedly, ten times or more. CDR3 loop: CASSLVVGAYNEQFF. For the CDR3, the DNA is TGTGCCAGCAGCTTAGTGGTAGGGGCCTACAATGAGCAGTTCTTC. This rearrangement joins TRBV7-9 to TRBJ2-1; TRBD1 is a possible D gene (5 bases). The CDR3 length is 15 residues. The germline gives CDR1 SEHNR, CDR2 FQNEAQ (reference sequence). Trimming pared 1 base from V and 2 bases from J, leaving 9 bases between.

At least ten counts were recorded for this clonotype. The CDR3 DNA sequence: TGTGCCAGCAGCTTAGCTCGTTCAACGGCGGGCGATGAGCAGTTCTTC. Protein: CASSLARSTAGDEQFF. The chain links TRBV11-2 to TRBJ2-1; tentatively, D is TRBD2 (5 bases). V dropped 1 base and J dropped 8 bases, with 18 bases sitting between them. The germline CDR1 and CDR2 sequences are SGHAT and FQNNGV. This CDR3 region has 16 residues.

This clonotype has ten or more counts. The chain carries TRBV10-3 and TRBJ1-2, with 9 nucleotides matching TRBD1. The V gene's germline CDR1 is ENHRY and CDR2 SYGVKD. CDR3 size: 13 residues. With 3 bases clipped from V and 8 bases from J, the junction kept 4 bases outside the gene matches. This chain's CDR3 is CAISDDRGGGYTF. The CDR3 nucleotides read TGTGCCATCAGTGATGACAGGGGGGGCGGCTACACCTTC.

There are a few counts of this clonotype. The J gene is TRBJ2-2, the V gene TRBV5-1; D unresolved. CDR1 is SGHRS, CDR2 YFSETQ, per germline. Trimming removed 0 bases at V and 5 bases at J, with 11 bases between. The CDR3 is 15 amino acids. DNA of the CDR3: TGCGCCAGCAGCTTGGATGGAACAAGGACCGGGGAGCTGTTTTTT. Amino acids: CASSLDGTRTGELFF.

This clonotype appeared a few times. This sequence joins TRBV6-1 and TRBJ1-1, with a tentative D call TRBD1 (5 bases). Trimming removed 6 bases at V and 0 bases at J, with 17 bases between. Germline V CDR1 and CDR2: MNHNS, SASEGT. The CDR3 spans 16 residues. The CDR3: CASRGGGPDMNTEAFF. CDR3 bases: TGTGCCAGCAGGGGGGGGGGTCCCGACATGAACACTGAAGCTTTCTTT.

This clonotype was seen a handful of times. The chain employs TRBV5-5 and TRBJ2-7; D possibly uses TRBD1 or TRBD2 (6 bases each). Trimming removed 0 bases at V and 2 bases at J, with 12 bases between. The CDR3 has 15 residues. CDR1 and CDR2 from the germline V gene are SGHKS and YYEKEE (reference sequence). CDR3 nucleotide sequence: TGTGCCAGCAGCTTGGGGGGGGCGCTTCCCTACGAGCAGTACTTC. It codes for CASSLGGALPYEQYF.

This clonotype appeared many times. The chain employs TRBV5-5 and TRBJ2-5; 7 nucleotides agree with TRBD2. Unmatched junction bases numbered 6, after V lost 1 base and J lost 6 bases. The CDR3 loop spans 14 amino acids. Germline values: CDR1 SGHKS, CDR2 YYEKEE (reference sequence). CDR3 DNA sequence: TGTGCCAGCAGCTTGTCGGGAGGAACACAGACCCAGTACTTC. Its translation is CASSLSGGTQTQYF.

In this sample, this clonotype turned up many times. The J gene is TRBJ2-3, the V gene TRBV6-1, with D possibly TRBD2 on 7 matching bases. The CDR3 sequence is 14 residues long. Germline V lookup: CDR1 MNHNS, CDR2 SASEGT. Trimming removed 6 bases from V and 0 bases from J, with 10 bases in between. CDR3 sequence reads: CASRRGGSTDTQYF. Here the CDR3 DNA reads TGTGCCAGCAGAAGGGGGGGGAGCACAGATACGCAGTATTTT.